Listed below are T cell receptor beta chains from one sample, sequenced in a study of PD-L1 blockade in urothelial cancer. The table came from immunoSEQ multiplex PCR; TCRdb's copy has only in-frame clones and leaves some out. The data contain under 130,000 clones, 70% to 85% of them seen just once; the ten biggest clones take up approximately 2.4%. Source: PBMCs, taken around atezolizumab (anti-PD-L1) treatment. The receptors come from a man aged 50 to 60 with urothelial cancer. CDR3s include the opening cysteine and the closing phenylalanine or tryptophan. A D gene is named only where the DNA matches it firmly. Size is omitted from some rows. Given values are once, few, many or a class for expanded clones.

clone_size	d_call	v_call	j_call	cdr3_aa	cdr3_nt
few	TRBD1	TRBV7-8	TRBJ1-5	CASSLEPGTVNQPQHF	TGTGCCAGCAGCTTAGAACCTGGGACAGTGAATCAGCCCCAGCATTTT
.	TRBD2	TRBV9	TRBJ2-3	CASGAGSFGYTQYF	TGTGCCAGCGGAGCGGGATCGTTCGGGTATACGCAGTATTTT
.	TRBD1	TRBV28	TRBJ2-7	CASSLIGQGPYEQYF	TGTGCCAGCAGTTTGATTGGACAGGGCCCCTACGAGCAGTACTTC
.	.	TRBV11-2	TRBJ1-1	CASSLDRWGAEAFF	TGTGCCAGCAGCTTAGATCGGTGGGGCGCTGAAGCTTTCTTT
.	TRBD2	TRBV28	TRBJ2-7	CASRGLADYEQYF	TGTGCCAGCCGGGGACTAGCAGATTACGAGCAGTACTTC
.	TRBD2	TRBV19	TRBJ2-1	CASSAGLAGVYEQFF	TGTGCCAGTAGTGCGGGACTAGCGGGAGTGTATGAGCAGTTCTTC
.	.	TRBV6-5	TRBJ1-5	CASSYSGSSNQPQHF	TGTGCCAGCAGTTACTCGGGCAGTAGCAATCAGCCCCAGCATTTT
once	.	TRBV28	TRBJ2-5	CASSLRQLQETQYF	TGTGCCAGCAGTTTAAGACAGCTCCAAGAGACCCAGTACTTC
.	TRBD2	TRBV5-8	TRBJ2-3	CASSFPSGRTDTQYF	TGTGCCAGCAGCTTTCCTAGCGGGAGAACAGATACGCAGTATTTT
.	TRBD2	TRBV7-8	TRBJ2-7	CASEIAGSSYEQYF	TGTGCCAGTGAAATAGCGGGTAGCTCCTACGAGCAGTACTTC
.	.	TRBV20-1	TRBJ2-7	CSAGTFEQYF	TGCAGTGCTGGGACATTCGAGCAGTACTTC
.	.	TRBV27	TRBJ2-1	CASSSLQGGRALNEQFF	TGTGCCAGCAGTTCCCTGCAAGGGGGGAGGGCCCTCAATGAGCAGTTCTTC
.	.	TRBV5-8	TRBJ1-6	CASSLVTLRSSPLHF	TGTGCCAGCAGCTTGGTCACCCTGCGAAGTTCACCCCTCCACTTT
few	TRBD1	TRBV7-9	TRBJ1-6	CASSVDRDSPLHF	TGTGCCAGCAGCGTAGACAGGGATTCACCCCTCCACTTT
.	TRBD1	TRBV6-1	TRBJ2-7	CASILTGNNYEQYF	TGTGCCAGCATTCTGACAGGGAACAACTACGAGCAGTACTTC
.	TRBD1	TRBV28	TRBJ2-7	CAHARTGFYEQYF	TGTGCCCACGCCCGGACAGGGTTCTACGAGCAGTACTTC
many	.	TRBV5-1	TRBJ1-2	CASSGGRGMDGYTF	TGCGCCAGCAGCGGGGGTCGGGGGATGGATGGCTACACCTTC
.	TRBD1	TRBV6-1	TRBJ2-1	CASSETPGTDNEQFF	TGTGCCAGCAGTGAAACACCCGGGACAGACAATGAGCAGTTCTTC
.	TRBD1	TRBV27	TRBJ1-2	CASSSPGQGNYGYTF	TGTGCCAGCAGTTCCCCGGGACAGGGCAACTATGGCTACACCTTC
.	.	TRBV18	TRBJ1-1	CASSPSRGRTEAFF	TGTGCCAGCTCACCATCAAGGGGAAGAACTGAAGCTTTCTTT
.	TRBD1	TRBV5-6	TRBJ2-7	CASSIIQGYGEQYF	TGTGCCAGCAGCATTATACAGGGGTACGGCGAGCAGTACTTC
once	.	TRBV28	TRBJ1-1	CASSLRDRPLTEAFF	TGTGCCAGCAGTTTACGCGACAGGCCGTTAACTGAAGCTTTCTTT
.	TRBD1	TRBV28	TRBJ2-7	CASSFPGQGESYEQYF	TGTGCCAGCAGTTTTCCGGGACAGGGGGAGTCCTACGAGCAGTACTTC
.	.	TRBV2	TRBJ1-5	CASSDEGPPNQPQHF	TGTGCCAGCAGTGATGAGGGTCCCCCCAATCAGCCCCAGCATTTT
.	.	TRBV28	TRBJ1-1	CASASGIGGGRTEAFF	TGTGCCAGCGCGTCGGGTATCGGCGGGGGCCGGACTGAAGCTTTCTTT
.	.	TRBV9	TRBJ2-1	CASSARQVTDYEQFF	TGTGCCAGCAGCGCGCGACAGGTCACTGATTATGAGCAGTTCTTC
.	TRBD1	TRBV5-8	TRBJ1-5	CASRSGTGGLAIQPQHF	TGTGCCAGCAGGTCCGGGACAGGGGGCCTCGCCATACAGCCCCAGCATTTT
.	.	TRBV20-1	TRBJ2-7	CSAIRSYEQYF	TGCAGTGCTATCAGATCCTACGAGCAGTACTTC
.	TRBD2	TRBV5-1	TRBJ2-7	CASSRSRTGGSYEQYF	TGCGCCAGCAGCAGAAGTCGGACGGGAGGGTCCTACGAGCAGTACTTC
.	TRBD2	TRBV27	TRBJ2-1	CASKLAGEQFF	TGTGCCAGCAAGCTAGCGGGAGAGCAGTTCTTC
.	TRBD2	TRBV18	TRBJ2-1	CASSPGLAEQFF	TGTGCCAGCTCACCAGGACTAGCGGAGCAGTTCTTC
.	.	TRBV2	TRBJ2-7	CASRGGTYEQYF	TGTGCCAGCAGGGGAGGAACCTACGAGCAGTACTTC
.	TRBD1	TRBV7-9	TRBJ1-6	CASSPRTGLSYNSPLHF	TGTGCCAGCAGCCCGAGGACAGGGCTCTCCTATAATTCACCCCTCCACTTT
.	.	TRBV4-1	TRBJ2-7	CASSQDPTGGPYEQYF	TGCGCCAGCAGCCAAGATCCTACCGGAGGGCCCTACGAGCAGTACTTC
.	.	TRBV7-2	TRBJ2-2	CASSLVGSSGELFF	TGTGCCAGCAGCTTAGTCGGGAGCTCCGGGGAGCTGTTTTTT
.	TRBD1	TRBV4-1	TRBJ1-5	CASSKAQGVNQPQHF	TGCGCCAGCAGCAAGGCCCAGGGGGTCAATCAGCCCCAGCATTTT
.	.	TRBV27	TRBJ2-1	CASSPGWRAYNEQFF	TGTGCCAGCAGTCCGGGGTGGAGGGCGTACAATGAGCAGTTCTTC
.	.	TRBV7-2	TRBJ2-7	CASSAPGGSYEQYF	TGTGCCAGCAGCGCTCCCGGGGGATCCTACGAGCAGTACTTC
.	TRBD1	TRBV7-8	TRBJ1-5	CASRSGQGWNQPQHF	TGTGCCAGCAGATCAGGACAGGGTTGGAATCAGCCCCAGCATTTT
.	.	TRBV19	TRBJ1-6	CASSSIPGDNSPLHF	TGTGCCAGTAGTTCGATTCCAGGGGATAATTCACCCCTCCACTTT
.	.	TRBV7-9	TRBJ2-7	CASSLGATYEQYF	TGTGCCAGCAGCTTAGGTGCTACCTACGAGCAGTACTTC
.	.	TRBV5-1	TRBJ2-5	CASSLVPGIQETQYF	TGCGCCAGCAGCTTGGTACCAGGGATCCAAGAGACCCAGTACTTC
.	.	TRBV28	TRBJ2-7	CASSWPVSYEQYF	TGTGCCAGCAGTTGGCCCGTCTCCTACGAGCAGTACTTC
.	.	TRBV5-1	TRBJ2-5	CASSLGGLRETQYF	TGCGCCAGCAGCTTGGGAGGGTTGAGGGAGACCCAGTACTTC
.	.	TRBV13	TRBJ2-3	CASSPLPPRRADTQYF	TGTGCCAGCAGCCCCCTCCCACCGAGGAGGGCAGATACGCAGTATTTT
.	.	TRBV7-3	TRBJ2-1	CASSTSRSSYNEQFF	TGTGCCAGCAGTACCTCTAGGAGCTCCTACAATGAGCAGTTCTTC
.	TRBD1	TRBV27	TRBJ1-6	CASRPGQGSEGLGSPLHF	TGTGCCAGTCGCCCGGGACAGGGTAGTGAGGGTTTAGGTTCACCCCTCCACTTT
once	.	TRBV6-6	TRBJ2-2	CASHLNTGELFF	TGTGCCAGCCACTTGAACACCGGGGAGCTGTTTTTT
.	.	TRBV5-8	TRBJ2-5	CASSPLRETQYF	TGTGCCAGCAGCCCTCTGAGGGAGACCCAGTACTTC
.	.	TRBV30	TRBJ1-6	CAWSYIPRNSPLHF	TGTGCCTGGAGTTACATACCCAGGAATTCACCCCTCCACTTT
.	.	TRBV5-5	TRBJ2-7	CASSWSGPYEQYF	TGTGCCAGCAGCTGGAGCGGGCCCTACGAGCAGTACTTC
.	TRBD2	TRBV7-9	TRBJ2-5	CASSLGGTRKDQETQYF	TGTGCCAGCAGCTTAGGAGGGACTAGGAAAGACCAAGAGACCCAGTACTTC
.	.	TRBV7-8	TRBJ1-5	CASSFASGDYSNQPQHF	TGTGCCAGCAGCTTTGCCTCGGGAGATTATAGCAATCAGCCCCAGCATTTT
.	.	TRBV28	TRBJ2-3	CASSFASGSLGDTQYF	TGTGCCAGCAGTTTCGCGAGCGGGTCCCTCGGGGATACGCAGTATTTT
.	.	TRBV5-4	TRBJ2-3	CASSTVERDTQYF	TGTGCCAGCAGCACGGTCGAAAGAGATACGCAGTATTTT
.	TRBD1	TRBV5-6	TRBJ1-2	CASSLVDRVGGYTF	TGTGCCAGCAGCTTGGTCGACAGGGTGGGGGGCTACACCTTC
.	.	TRBV25-1	TRBJ1-5	CASSEQGSQPQHF	TGTGCCAGCAGTGAACAGGGGTCTCAGCCCCAGCATTTT